This entry lists 10 T cell receptor beta chains sequenced from one sample in a study of blood T cell repertoires in COVID-19. Assay used: immunoSEQ multiplex PCR; TCRdb lists only in-frame clones, some missing. The sample yields approximately 300,000 clones, about 89% seen once. The specimen was peripheral blood. The receptor set was obtained from a man between 35 and 55 years old with acute or convalescent COVID-19.

This clone was recorded once. The genes are TRBV7-6 and TRBJ2-1; possibly TRBD1 for D (5 bases). The CDR3 has 16 residues. Germline V gives CDR1 SGHVS, CDR2 FNYEAQ. Trimming took 5 bases from V and 0 from J, leaving 14 bases between them. Written as DNA, the CDR3 is TGTGCCAGCAGCAGATTTCAGGGTTCCTCCTACAATGAGCAGTTCTTC. Its translation: CASSRFQGSSYNEQFF. The full variable domain, rest sourced from reference TRBV7-6 and TRBJ2-1, is GAGVSQSPRYKVTKRGQDVALRCDPISGHVSLYWYRQALGQGPEFLTYFNYEAQQDKSGLPNDRFSAERPEGSISTLTIQRTEQRDSAMYRCASSRFQGSSYNEQFFGPGTRLTVL.

The chain recombines TRBV6-4 with TRBJ1-2; 7 bases map to TRBD1. Losses at the gene ends were 7 bases for V and 3 bases for J; bases not matched to a gene: 8. The CDR3 sequence is 14 residues long. Germline CDR1 reads MRHNA; CDR2 reads SNTAGT. The CDR3 loop reads CASTPNRGDYGYTF. The CDR3, as DNA: TGTGCCAGCACCCCGAACAGGGGAGACTATGGCTACACCTTC.

J is TRBJ1-4 and V is TRBV19; D is perhaps TRBD1 (6 bases). The V gene's germline CDR1 is LNHDA and CDR2 SQIVND (reference sequence). V shed 3 bases and J shed 7 bases, with 12 bases lying between them. This CDR3 contains 14 residues. The CDR3 DNA follows: TGTGCCAGTAGTATGGGGGGGCTGGGTGAAAAACTGTTTTTT. Amino acid sequence: CASSMGGLGEKLFF.

The chain carries TRBV5-1 and TRBJ2-3; D possibly corresponds to TRBD1 (6 bases). Trimming took 1 base from V and 0 from J, leaving 12 bases between them. CDR1 is SGHRS, CDR2 YFSETQ, per germline. The CDR3 has 16 residues. CDR3: CASSLIPGHSTDTQYF. DNA of the CDR3: TGCGCCAGCAGCTTGATCCCGGGACATAGCACAGATACGCAGTATTTT.

CDR3: CASSPRRIRDSYNEQFF. CDR3 nucleotide sequence: TGTGCCAGCAGCCCGAGACGTATTCGGGACTCCTACAATGAGCAGTTCTTC. The genes are TRBV4-2 and TRBJ2-1, with D possibly matching TRBD2 (5 bases). V was clipped by 4 bases and J by 0 bases, with 16 bases between them. Germline loops: CDR1 LGHNA, CDR2 YNFKEQ. The length of the CDR3 is 17 residues.

The J gene is TRBJ1-1, the V gene TRBV9; D may be TRBD1 (5 bases). The CDR3 loop spans 13 amino acids. V lost 7 bases, J lost 1 base, and 11 bases lay in between. Germline CDR1 is SGDLS and CDR2 is YYNGEE. The CDR3 sequence is CASADSPNTEAFF. The CDR3 DNA reads as TGTGCCAGCGCCGACAGCCCGAACACTGAAGCTTTCTTT. Full variable domain (missing parts from reference TRBV9 and TRBJ1-1): DSGVTQTPKHLITATGQRVTLRCSPRSGDLSVYWYQQSLDQGLQFLIQYYNGEERAKGNILERFSAQQFPDLHSELNLSSLELGDSALYFCASADSPNTEAFFGQGTRLTVV.

The rearrangement joins TRBV5-1 to TRBJ2-7, with 7 bases that match TRBD1. Germline CDR1 reads SGHRS; CDR2 reads YFSETQ. CDR3 length: 14 amino acids. V dropped 7 bases and J dropped 3; count of bases not matched to a gene: 10. This chain's CDR3 is CASQIGGADYEQYF. The CDR3, as DNA: TGCGCCAGCCAGATAGGGGGCGCTGACTACGAGCAGTACTTC.

V is TRBV2 and J is TRBJ1-4; 7 positions agree with TRBD1. Trimming cost V 8 bases and J 5 bases; bases outside gene matches: 8. The germline gives CDR1 SNHLY, CDR2 FYNNEI. The CDR3 is made up of 14 amino acids. CDR3 sequence (DNA): TGTGCCAGCGTTGGGACAGAGCTGAATGAAAAACTGTTTTTT. It is translated as CASVGTELNEKLFF.

This clone was seen once. The chain carries TRBV6-5 and TRBJ2-2; possible D gene TRBD1, 6 bases. CDR3 size: 15 residues. Germline V gene sequence: CDR1 MNHEY, CDR2 SVGAGI. Trimming removed 5 bases from V and 6 bases from J, with 16 bases in between. This CDR3 reads CASSRQGQWAGELFF. CDR3 coding DNA: TGTGCCAGCAGTCGTCAGGGACAATGGGCCGGGGAGCTGTTTTTT.

The rearrangement links TRBV5-6 to TRBJ1-4; D is ambiguous. The CDR3 is 14 residues long. Germline V gene lookup returns CDR1 SGHDT and CDR2 YYEEEE. V lost 0 bases and J lost 0, with 3 bases in between. DNA for the CDR3: TGTGCCAGCAGCTTGGGTACAACTAATGAAAAACTGTTTTTT. This gives the protein CASSLGTTNEKLFF.